A selection of T cell receptor beta chains follows, all from one sample in a study of T cells after yellow fever vaccination. TCRdb recomputed calls from the 5' RACE reads with MiXCR, one row per CDR3 protein. Counted here are 200,000 to 250,000 distinct CDR3 sequences, 6.9% occurring once; the ten biggest clones make up 0.65% to 0.9%. Source: CD4+ T cells sorted from PBMCs, taken 15 days after the yellow fever booster vaccination. The source is a man aged 25-40 years who received the YFV17D yellow fever vaccine. The CDR3 runs from the conserved cysteine through the conserved F or W. A D gene is named only where the DNA matches it firmly. Clone size, where shown, is once, few, many, or a class for clones that have expanded.

d_call	j_call	v_call	cdr3_length	clone_size	cdr3_nt	cdr3_aa
.	TRBJ1-5	TRBV28	13	.	TGTGCCAGCAGTTTATACATCAATCAGCCCCAGCATTTT	CASSLYINQPQHF
.	TRBJ2-3	TRBV20-1	13	many	TGCAGTGCTAGAGAACAGAGCACAGATACGCAGTATTTT	CSAREQSTDTQYF
TRBD2	TRBJ2-5	TRBV7-9	15	many	TGTGCCAGCACCCCCCTCCGGGAGGCTGGAGAGACCCAGTACTTC	CASTPLREAGETQYF
.	TRBJ2-3	TRBV7-2	16	many	TGTGCCAGCAGCTTATTTCCCCAGGGCACCACAGATACGCAGTATTTT	CASSLFPQGTTDTQYF
TRBD2	TRBJ2-3	TRBV20-1	14	.	TGCAGTGCTAGTAAATTACTAGCGGGGAGTACGCAGTATTTT	CSASKLLAGSTQYF
.	TRBJ2-1	TRBV5-1	13	.	TGCGCCAGCAGCTTTGAGCCGGGCAATGAGCAGTTCTTC	CASSFEPGNEQFF
.	TRBJ1-5	TRBV19	14	.	TGTGCCAGTACGGGTGGGACAAGAAATCAGCCCCAGCATTTT	CASTGGTRNQPQHF
TRBD1	TRBJ2-3	TRBV12-3/TRBV12-4	13	many	TGTGCCAGCAGACAGGGGTACACAGATACGCAGTATTTT	CASRQGYTDTQYF
.	TRBJ2-1	TRBV12-3/TRBV12-4	16	many	TGTGCCAGCAGTTCCCTCTCGTCCCTGGTGGGTAATGAGCAGTTCTTC	CASSSLSSLVGNEQFF
.	TRBJ2-6	TRBV19	15	many	TGTGCCAGTAGCCGAGACCTTTCTGGGGCCAACGTCCTGACTTTC	CASSRDLSGANVLTF
.	TRBJ1-1	TRBV3-1	14	many	TGTGCCAGCAGCCAAGTGGGGGTGAACACTGAAGCTTTCTTT	CASSQVGVNTEAFF
.	TRBJ2-7	TRBV20-1	13	many	TGCAGTGCGGTCGGGGGATCGTTATACGAGCAGTACTTC	CSAVGGSLYEQYF
.	TRBJ2-1	TRBV12-2	14	.	TGTGCAAGTCGCTTAGCACCCAGGGGCAATGAGCAGTTCTTC	CASRLAPRGNEQFF
.	TRBJ2-1	TRBV6-5	15	.	TGTGCCAGCAGGTACGGGACGGACAACTACAATGAGCAGTTCTTC	CASRYGTDNYNEQFF
.	TRBJ2-7	TRBV15	13	few	TGTGCCACCAGCAGAGGAGGGAGCGGGGAGCAGTACTTC	CATSRGGSGEQYF
.	TRBJ2-3	TRBV7-8	19	many	TGTGCCAGCAGCTTACTCCTAAGTGTCGGGAGCCTGGGGACAGATACGCAGTATTTT	CASSLLLSVGSLGTDTQYF
.	TRBJ2-1	TRBV7-2	14	few	TGTGCCAGCAGCTTGATTGGCAATGTGCATGAGCAGTTCTTC	CASSLIGNVHEQFF
TRBD2	TRBJ2-1	TRBV18	16	many	TGTGCCAGCTCACCCGGGACTAGCGGGACATACAATGAGCAGTTCTTC	CASSPGTSGTYNEQFF
TRBD2	TRBJ2-7	TRBV12-3/TRBV12-4	14	many	TGTGCCAGCAGTCGAGCGGGATATGCCTACGAGCAGTACTTC	CASSRAGYAYEQYF
TRBD1	TRBJ2-1	TRBV7-2	15	.	TGTGCCAGCAGCTTAACCGGGACAGCCTACAATGAGCTGTTCTTC	CASSLTGTAYNELFF
TRBD1	TRBJ2-1	TRBV3-1	18	.	TGTGCCAGCAGCCAAGGGGTATTCGGGACAGGGAGCCCCAATGAGCAGTTCTTC	CASSQGVFGTGSPNEQFF
.	TRBJ2-1	TRBV19	15	few	TGTGCCAGTAGTATAAGGCAGGGGTCCTACAATGAGCAGTTCTTC	CASSIRQGSYNEQFF
.	TRBJ1-1	TRBV6-2/TRBV6-3	13	many	TGTGCCAGCCTCAACCTCCGGGGCACTGAAGCTTTCTTT	CASLNLRGTEAFF
TRBD1	TRBJ1-3	TRBV28	15	.	TGTGCCACCGGAGAAGGGGGCGACTCTGGAAACACCATATATTTT	CATGEGGDSGNTIYF
TRBD1	TRBJ2-1	TRBV10-3	13	.	TGTGCCATCAGTTGGGACAGGGGTAATGAGCAGTTCTTC	CAISWDRGNEQFF
.	TRBJ2-1	TRBV24-1	15	.	TGTGCCACCAGTGACTCGAGTCGACCCGGCAATGAGCAGTTCTTC	CATSDSSRPGNEQFF
.	TRBJ2-7	TRBV20-1	15	few	TGCAGTGCTAGAGATGACAGGAGGTTGGCCTACGAGCAGTACTTC	CSARDDRRLAYEQYF
TRBD2	TRBJ2-7	TRBV27	12	few	TGTGCCAGCAGGAAAGCCGGGGGGGAGCAGTACTTC	CASRKAGGEQYF
TRBD1	TRBJ2-7	TRBV5-1	15	many	TGCGCCAGCAGCTTGGTGGGGACAGGGACCTACGAGCAGTACTTC	CASSLVGTGTYEQYF
TRBD2	TRBJ2-7	TRBV6-2/TRBV6-3	15	few	TGTGCCAGCAGTCCATGGACTAGCGGGAGTTACGAGCAGTACTTC	CASSPWTSGSYEQYF
TRBD2	TRBJ2-3	TRBV29-1	17	.	TGCGGCGTTGAAGTAGCGGGAGGGCCTCGAAGCACAGATACGCAGTATTTT	CGVEVAGGPRSTDTQYF